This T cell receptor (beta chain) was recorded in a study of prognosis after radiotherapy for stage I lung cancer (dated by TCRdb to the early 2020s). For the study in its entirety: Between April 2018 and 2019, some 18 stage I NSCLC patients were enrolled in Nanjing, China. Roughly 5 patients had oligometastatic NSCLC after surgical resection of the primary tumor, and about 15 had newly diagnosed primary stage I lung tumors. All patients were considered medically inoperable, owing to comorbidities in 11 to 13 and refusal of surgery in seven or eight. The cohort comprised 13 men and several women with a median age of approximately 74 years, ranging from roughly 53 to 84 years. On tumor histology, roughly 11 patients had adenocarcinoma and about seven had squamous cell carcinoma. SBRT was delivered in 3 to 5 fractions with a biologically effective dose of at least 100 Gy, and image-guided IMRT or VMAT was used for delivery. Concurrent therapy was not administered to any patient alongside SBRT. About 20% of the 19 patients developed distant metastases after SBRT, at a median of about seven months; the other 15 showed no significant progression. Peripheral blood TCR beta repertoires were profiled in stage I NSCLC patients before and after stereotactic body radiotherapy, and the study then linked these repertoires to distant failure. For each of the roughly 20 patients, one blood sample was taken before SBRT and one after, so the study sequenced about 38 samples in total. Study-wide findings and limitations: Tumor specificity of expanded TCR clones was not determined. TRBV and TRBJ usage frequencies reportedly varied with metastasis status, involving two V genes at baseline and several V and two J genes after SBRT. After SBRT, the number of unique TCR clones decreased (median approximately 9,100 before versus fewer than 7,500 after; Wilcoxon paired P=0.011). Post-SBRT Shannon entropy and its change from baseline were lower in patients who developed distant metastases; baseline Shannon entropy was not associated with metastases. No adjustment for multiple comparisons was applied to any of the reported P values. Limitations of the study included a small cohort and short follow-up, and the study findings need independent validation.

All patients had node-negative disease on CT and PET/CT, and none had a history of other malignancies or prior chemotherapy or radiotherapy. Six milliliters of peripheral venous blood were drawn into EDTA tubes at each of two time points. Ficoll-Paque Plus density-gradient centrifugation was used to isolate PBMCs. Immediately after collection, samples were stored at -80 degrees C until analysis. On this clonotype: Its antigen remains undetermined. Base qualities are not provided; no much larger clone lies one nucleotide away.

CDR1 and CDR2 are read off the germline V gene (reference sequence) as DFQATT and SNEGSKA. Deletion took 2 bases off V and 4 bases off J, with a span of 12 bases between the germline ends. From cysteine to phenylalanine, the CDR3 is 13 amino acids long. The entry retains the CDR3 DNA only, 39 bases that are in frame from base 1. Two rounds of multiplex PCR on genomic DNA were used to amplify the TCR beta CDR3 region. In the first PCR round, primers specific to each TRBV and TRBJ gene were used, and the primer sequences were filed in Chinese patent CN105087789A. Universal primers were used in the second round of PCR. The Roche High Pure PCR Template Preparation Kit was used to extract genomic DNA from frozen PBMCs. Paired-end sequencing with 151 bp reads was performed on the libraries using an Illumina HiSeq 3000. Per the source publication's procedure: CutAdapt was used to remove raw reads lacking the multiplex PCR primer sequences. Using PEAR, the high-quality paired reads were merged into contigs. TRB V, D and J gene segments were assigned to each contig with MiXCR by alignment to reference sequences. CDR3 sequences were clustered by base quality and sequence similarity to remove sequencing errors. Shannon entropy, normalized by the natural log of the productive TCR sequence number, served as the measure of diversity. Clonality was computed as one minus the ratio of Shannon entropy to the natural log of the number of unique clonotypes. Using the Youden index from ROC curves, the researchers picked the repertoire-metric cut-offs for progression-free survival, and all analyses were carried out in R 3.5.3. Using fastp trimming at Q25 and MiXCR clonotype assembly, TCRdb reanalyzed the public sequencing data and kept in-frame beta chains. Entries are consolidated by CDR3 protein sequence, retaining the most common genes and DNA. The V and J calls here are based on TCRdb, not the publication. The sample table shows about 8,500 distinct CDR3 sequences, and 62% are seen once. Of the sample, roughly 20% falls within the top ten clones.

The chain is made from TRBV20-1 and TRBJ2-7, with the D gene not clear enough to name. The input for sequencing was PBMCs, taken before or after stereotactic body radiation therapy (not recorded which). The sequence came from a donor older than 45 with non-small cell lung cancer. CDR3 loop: CSARMPESYEQYF. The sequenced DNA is TGCAGTGCTAGAATGCCCGAGAGTTACGAGCAGTACTTC.